A selection of T cell receptor beta chains follows, all from one sample in a study of blood T cell repertoires in COVID-19. Data came from immunoSEQ multiplex PCR; TCRdb stores just in-frame clones and leaves some out. This table has hundreds of thousands of clones, more than 75% appearing once. The sample consisted of PBMCs or T cells enriched from blood (not recorded which). The source of these receptors is a woman aged 55-69 years in a cohort exposed to, infected with or recovered from COVID-19 (not recorded which). The CDR3 runs from the conserved cysteine through the conserved F or W. A D gene is named only where the DNA matches it firmly. A row's size may be missing; if present it is once, few, many or a size class.

clone size	J gene	D gene	V gene	CDR3 protein	CDR3 DNA
.	TRBJ1-2	.	TRBV29-1	CSVEFTGFGYTF	TGCAGCGTTGAATTTACAGGGTTTGGCTACACCTTC
.	TRBJ2-5	.	TRBV18	CASSSKGTGKETQYF	TGTGCCAGCTCATCTAAGGGGACTGGCAAAGAGACCCAGTACTTC
.	TRBJ1-1	TRBD1	TRBV5-6	CASSLGRGRGEAFF	TGTGCCAGCAGCTTGGGTAGGGGGCGAGGTGAAGCTTTCTTT
few	TRBJ2-7	.	TRBV7-9	CASSLAASRTYEQYF	TGTGCCAGCAGCTTAGCGGCTAGCAGGACCTACGAGCAGTACTTC
.	TRBJ2-7	.	TRBV28	CASSFGGRVGEQYF	TGTGCCAGCAGTTTTGGCGGCAGGGTGGGTGAGCAGTACTTC
.	TRBJ1-1	TRBD1	TRBV30	CAWSVPGTGKLEAFF	TGTGCCTGGAGTGTACCCGGGACAGGGAAACTTGAAGCTTTCTTT
.	TRBJ2-7	.	TRBV28	CASSPTGEQYF	TGTGCCAGCAGTCCGACCGGGGAGCAGTACTTC
.	TRBJ2-5	.	TRBV2	CASSVLFKETQYF	TGTGCCAGCAGTGTACTATTCAAGGAGACCCAGTACTTC
.	TRBJ1-3	.	TRBV5-4	CASSLQAGNTIYF	TGTGCCAGCAGCTTACAGGCTGGAAACACCATATATTTT
.	TRBJ2-5	TRBD2	TRBV2	CASSVGTRGLTQYF	TGTGCCAGCAGCGTGGGGACTAGGGGCTTAACCCAGTACTTC
.	TRBJ2-7	.	TRBV28	CASSPTGSTSSYEQYF	TGTGCCAGCAGTCCCACGGGATCGACCTCCTCCTACGAGCAGTACTTC
.	TRBJ2-1	TRBD2	TRBV11-3	CASSYLAGRDEQFF	TGTGCCAGCAGCTATCTAGCGGGACGGGATGAGCAGTTCTTC
once	TRBJ1-4	.	TRBV9	CASSPAAGAPNEKLFF	TGTGCCAGCAGCCCCGCTGCGGGGGCGCCTAATGAAAAACTGTTTTTT
.	TRBJ2-5	TRBD1	TRBV3-1/TRBV3-2	CASNLHRGETQYF	TGTGCCAGCAACCTACACAGGGGAGAGACCCAGTACTTC
.	TRBJ2-7	.	TRBV29-1	CSGHRGGEQYF	TGCAGCGGACACAGGGGAGGCGAGCAGTACTTC
.	TRBJ1-1	TRBD1	TRBV11-2	CASSSRQGRFTEAFF	TGTGCCAGCAGCTCCCGACAGGGTCGGTTCACTGAAGCTTTCTTT
.	TRBJ1-6	.	TRBV28	CASSLPAANNSPLHF	TGTGCCAGCAGTTTGCCTGCGGCTAATAATTCACCCCTCCACTTT
.	TRBJ1-5	.	TRBV19	CASSIAPWSTNSNQPQHF	TGTGCCAGTAGTATTGCCCCTTGGAGCACCAATAGCAATCAGCCCCAGCATTTT